The 30 T cell receptor beta chains given below trace back to one sample, sequenced in a study of shared clonotypes between healthy human individuals. Repertoires were generated with immunoSEQ multiplex PCR, while TCRdb's copy carries only in-frame clones and drops some. The sample has 1.6 million or so clones, approximately 98.5% seen once. The sequencing input was naive CD4+ T cells sorted from blood. Subset specified: CD45RA+ positively selected. Every receptor here comes from a man aged 25-45 years in good health.

With regard to this clone: This CDR3 is also generated by other DNA sequences in the sample. This chain uses TRBV19 with TRBJ2-1; 14 positions agree with TRBD2. The germline V gene has CDR1 LNHDA and CDR2 SQIVND (reference sequence). V was clipped by 4 bases and J by 7 bases; unmatched bases: 3. This CDR3 comprises 15 residues. CDR3 loop: CASSTGTSGSNEQFF. CDR3 DNA: TGTGCCAGTAGTACCGGGACTAGCGGGAGTAATGAGCAGTTCTTC.

This chain uses TRBV23-1 with TRBJ1-1; weak D call: TRBD1 (5 bases). TRBV23-1 is an open reading frame, and its role is uncertain. The CDR3 has 18 residues. Trimming took 0 bases from V and 3 from J, leaving 20 bases between them. CDR3 nucleotide sequence: TGCGCCAGCAGTCAATCGAAGAGTGGGGTGTGGGGCTACACTGAAGCTTTCTTT. Translated: CASSQSKSGVWGYTEAFF.

This chain links TRBV6-5 with TRBJ1-2; D gene ambiguous. Per the germline V gene, CDR1 is MNHEY and CDR2 is SVGAGI. V dropped 5 bases and J dropped 8 bases, with 18 bases sitting between them. CDR3 size: 14 residues. CDR3 nucleotide sequence: TGTGCCAGCAGTCAGGAATCTACCGGACGCGGCTACACCTTC. This sequence encodes CASSQESTGRGYTF.

The chain carries TRBV28 and TRBJ2-7, with 7 bases that match TRBD2. This CDR3 is built from 15 residues. V shed 5 bases and J 0 bases; nucleotides not matched to a gene: 7. Germline loops: CDR1 MDHEN, CDR2 SYDVKM. Written as DNA, the CDR3 is TGTGCCAGCAGTCCATTAGCGGGTCTCTCCTACGAGCAGTACTTC. It translates to CASSPLAGLSYEQYF.

V is TRBV7-3 and J is TRBJ1-2, with D maybe TRBD1 (6 bases). Between the trimmed V and J ends, which lost 5 bases and 4 bases, there was a span of 14 bases. Germline V lookup: CDR1 SGHTA, CDR2 FQGTGA. This CDR3 region has 14 residues. The CDR3 is CASSPPGTTYGYTF. The DNA of the CDR3 is TGTGCCAGCAGCCCCCCCGGGACAACCTATGGCTACACCTTC. Based on the CDR3 plus reference TRBV7-3 and TRBJ1-2, the full variable domain is GAGVSQTPSNKVTEKGKYVELRCDPISGHTALYWYRQSLGQGPEFLIYFQGTGAADDSGLPNDRFFAVRPEGSVSTLKIQRTERGDSAVYLCASSPPGTTYGYTFGSGTRLTVV.

The chain combines TRBV5-4 with TRBJ2-1; D gene unclear. Trimming removed 4 bases from V and 0 bases from J, with 8 bases in between. CDR1 and CDR2 (germline): SGHNT, YYREEE (reference sequence). This CDR3 has 14 residues. CDR3 protein: CASSPRASYNEQFF. For the CDR3, the DNA is TGTGCCAGCAGCCCCCGGGCCTCCTACAATGAGCAGTTCTTC.

This chain connects TRBV6-4 to TRBJ2-1; 9 bases map to TRBD2. V shed 0 bases, J shed 8 bases, and the junction held 14 bases outside the gene matches. The germline V gene has CDR1 MRHNA and CDR2 SNTAGT. The CDR3 totals 18 residues. As DNA, the CDR3 is TGTGCCAGCAGTGACTCGCCGGGCGGGAGGGCCGTATTGCATGAGCAGTTCTTC. The encoded protein is CASSDSPGGRAVLHEQFF.

The chain uses TRBV30 and TRBJ2-7; TRBD1 is a possible D gene (5 bases). The CDR3 covers 14 residues. The germline V gene has CDR1 GTSNPN and CDR2 SVGIG (reference sequence). V was trimmed by 0 bases and J by 6 bases, leaving 15 bases between them. Here the CDR3 reads CAWSVPHRPREQYF. DNA for the CDR3: TGTGCCTGGAGTGTACCCCACAGGCCTCGCGAGCAGTACTTC.

This chain connects TRBV4-1 to TRBJ2-5; the match to TRBD2 covers 12 bases. The CDR3 length is 19 residues. The V gene end was trimmed by 1 base and the J gene end by 4 bases; junction bases not matched to a gene: 13. CDR1 is MGHRA, CDR2 YSYEKL, per germline. The CDR3 reads CASSQGGLASGRAGETQYF. The CDR3 coding sequence is TGCGCCAGCAGCCAAGGGGGGTTGGCTAGCGGGAGGGCCGGAGAGACCCAGTACTTC.

This chain's CDR3 is CASSEGQGTTEAFF. CDR3 sequence (DNA): TGTGCCAGCAGCGAGGGACAGGGGACCACTGAAGCTTTCTTT. The chain uses TRBV5-4 and TRBJ1-1; 10 bases are shared with TRBD1. The germline V gene encodes CDR1 SGHNT and CDR2 YYREEE (reference sequence). CDR3 size: 14 residues. The trim removed 4 bases at V and 4 bases at J, leaving 4 bases unmatched.

The chain carries TRBV28 and TRBJ2-7, with 10 bases identical to TRBD2. Germline-derived CDR1 and CDR2 are MDHEN and SYDVKM. The CDR3 contains 15 residues. J was trimmed by 4 bases and V by 6 bases; bases with no gene match: 9. The CDR3 region is CASSRAGTSVYEQYF. For the CDR3, the DNA is TGTGCCAGCAGCCGAGCCGGGACTAGCGTATACGAGCAGTACTTC.

The chain joins TRBV19 to TRBJ2-2; the D gene is possibly TRBD1 (6 bases). Trimming pared 6 bases from V and 4 bases from J, leaving 12 bases between. Germline CDR1 is LNHDA and CDR2 is SQIVND (reference sequence). The length of the CDR3 is 14 residues. The CDR3 spells CASSNRESTGELFF. The CDR3 DNA follows: TGTGCCAGTAGCAACAGGGAATCCACCGGGGAGCTGTTTTTT.

V usage is TRBV5-4 and J usage is TRBJ2-1, with TRBD2 as a possible D gene (5 bases). The germline V gene has CDR1 SGHNT and CDR2 YYREEE (reference sequence). V lost 3 bases and J lost 4, with 14 bases in between. This CDR3 spans 15 amino acids. CDR3 nucleotide sequence: TGTGCCAGCAGCTCTGGGAGCATGGGGTACAATGAGCAGTTCTTC. It yields the protein CASSSGSMGYNEQFF. Filled out from reference TRBV5-4 and TRBJ2-1, the complete variable domain reads ETGVTQSPTHLIKTRGQQVTLRCSSQSGHNTVSWYQQALGQGPQFIFQYYREEENGRGNFPPRFSGLQFPNYSSELNVNALELDDSALYLCASSSGSMGYNEQFFGPGTRLTVL.

The chain couples TRBV5-1 to TRBJ2-2; 8 bases agree with TRBD2. CDR3 length: 15 residues. Germline CDR1 and CDR2: SGHRS and YFSETQ. The V gene end was trimmed by 0 bases and the J gene end by 6 bases; junction bases not matched to a gene: 4. The CDR3 region is CASSLATSVAGELFF. CDR3 sequence (DNA): TGCGCCAGCAGCTTGGCGACTAGCGTAGCCGGGGAGCTGTTTTTT.

The rearrangement uses TRBV7-9 and TRBJ2-2, with D perhaps being TRBD1 or TRBD2 (5 bases each). The CDR3 covers 15 residues. Trimming removed 2 bases from V and 6 bases from J, with 13 bases in between. Germline V gene lookup returns CDR1 SEHNR and CDR2 FQNEAQ (reference sequence). This CDR3 is CASSLLAGFAGELFF. The CDR3 nucleotides read TGTGCCAGCAGCTTACTAGCAGGGTTTGCCGGGGAGCTGTTTTTT.

The rearrangement joins TRBV6-5 to TRBJ2-1; 7 nucleotides match TRBD2. With 2 bases clipped from V and 7 bases from J, the junction kept 11 bases outside the gene matches. Germline V gives CDR1 MNHEY, CDR2 SVGAGI. The CDR3 contains 16 residues. The CDR3: CASSYRGGVGGNEQFF. The CDR3 coding sequence is TGTGCCAGCAGTTACAGGGGAGGGGTGGGAGGTAATGAGCAGTTCTTC.

This chain links TRBV5-5 with TRBJ2-7; no clear D. This CDR3 has 13 amino acids. CDR1 is SGHKS, CDR2 YYEKEE, per germline (reference sequence). The V end lost 1 base, the J end lost 1 base, and 6 bases lay between the germline ends. The CDR3: CASSLMGSYEQYF. The CDR3 bases are TGTGCCAGCAGCTTGATGGGGTCCTACGAGCAGTACTTC. The complete variable domain, with remaining parts taken from reference TRBV5-5 and TRBJ2-7, reads DAGVTQSPTHLIKTRGQQVTLRCSPISGHKSVSWYQQVLGQGPQFIFQYYEKEERGRGNFPDRFSARQFPNYSSELNVNALLLGDSALYLCASSLMGSYEQYFGPGTRLTVT.

As regards this clone: The sample has other DNA sequences that encode this CDR3 too. The chain has TRBV9 and TRBJ2-3, with no clear D. The CDR3 is 12 amino acids. Deletions cut 0 bases from V and 7 bases from J, with 6 bases between. Per germline, CDR1 SGDLS and CDR2 YYNGEE. This CDR3 reads CASSVVGNTQYF. CDR3 DNA: TGTGCCAGCAGCGTAGTGGGTAATACGCAGTATTTT. The entire variable domain, with the rest obtained from reference TRBV9 and TRBJ2-3, is as follows: DSGVTQTPKHLITATGQRVTLRCSPRSGDLSVYWYQQSLDQGLQFLIQYYNGEERAKGNILERFSAQQFPDLHSELNLSSLELGDSALYFCASSVVGNTQYFGPGTRLTVL.

The V and J genes are TRBV10-1 and TRBJ2-2; perhaps TRBD2 as D (6 bases). The CDR3 has 14 residues. V lost 5 bases and J lost 8, with 15 bases in between. Germline V lookup: CDR1 WNHNN, CDR2 SYGVQD (reference sequence). The CDR3 spells CASSRDSRRGELFF. CDR3 DNA sequence: TGCGCCAGCAGTCGGGACTCCCGTCGGGGGGAGCTGTTTTTT.

The V gene is TRBV29-1, the J gene TRBJ2-3, with TRBD2 matching 8 bases. This CDR3 spans 13 amino acids. Germline V lookup: CDR1 SQVTM, CDR2 ANQGSEA. V was clipped by 4 bases and J by 6 bases; unmatched bases: 6. The CDR3 is CSVVIAGLDTQYF. The CDR3 DNA sequence: TGCAGCGTTGTTATAGCGGGATTGGATACGCAGTATTTT.

The chain has TRBV19 and TRBJ1-2; D gene uncertain. The CDR3 has 15 amino acids. Trimming took 1 base from V and 2 from J, leaving 11 bases between them. In germline, CDR1 is LNHDA, CDR2 SQIVND (reference sequence). The CDR3 nucleotides read TGTGCCAGTAGTATAGGGGCGGTTCTGAACTATGGCTACACCTTC. This codes for CASSIGAVLNYGYTF.

The V gene is TRBV5-1, the J gene TRBJ2-1, with a possible D match to TRBD1 (6 bases). CDR3 size: 17 residues. Germline V gene lookup returns CDR1 SGHRS and CDR2 YFSETQ. The V end lost 0 bases, the J end lost 3 bases, and 16 bases lay between the germline ends. CDR3 sequence reads: CASSLDTLGGRYNEQFF. DNA for the CDR3: TGCGCCAGCAGCTTGGATACACTAGGGGGACGCTACAATGAGCAGTTCTTC.

The gene calls are TRBV9 and TRBJ2-3; 7 bases match TRBD2. Per germline, CDR1 SGDLS and CDR2 YYNGEE. CDR3 length: 15 residues. The junction had 6 bases not matched to a gene; V was cut back by 5 bases and J by 0 bases. CDR3 bases: TGTGCCAGCAGTCGTAGCGGGCATAGCACAGATACGCAGTATTTT. Its translation is CASSRSGHSTDTQYF.

This clone was recorded once. This CDR3 is CASSSSYRPGATNYGYTF. For the CDR3, the DNA is TGTGCCAGCAGTTCATCATACCGCCCGGGCGCAACTAACTATGGCTACACCTTC. V usage is TRBV28 and J usage is TRBJ1-2; D not certain. Germline CDR1 is MDHEN and CDR2 is SYDVKM. The germline V and J ends were trimmed by 4 bases and 0 bases, with 21 bases remaining between them. The CDR3 has 18 amino acids.

This clone was picked up one time. The chain recombines TRBV5-4 with TRBJ2-1; D unclear. This CDR3 comprises 11 residues. Germline loops: CDR1 SGHNT, CDR2 YYREEE (reference sequence). Between the trimmed V and J ends, which lost 4 bases and 9 bases, there was a span of 8 bases. CDR3 residues: CASSQDVEQFF. For the CDR3, the DNA is TGTGCCAGCAGCCAGGATGTTGAGCAGTTCTTC.

This rearrangement joins TRBV19 to TRBJ2-5, with 7 bases aligning to TRBD1. Germline CDR1 reads LNHDA; CDR2 reads SQIVND (reference sequence). CDR3 size: 17 residues. After removal of 2 bases from V and 4 bases from J, the junction contained 13 bases not matched to a gene. The CDR3 is CASSILGFGQARETQYF. For the CDR3, the DNA is TGTGCCAGTAGTATACTGGGTTTCGGACAGGCACGAGAGACCCAGTACTTC.

This rearrangement joins TRBV5-1 to TRBJ2-3; 11 bases map to TRBD2. This CDR3 contains 17 residues. CDR1 SGHRS and CDR2 YFSETQ come from the germline V gene. The ends lost 5 bases at V and 0 bases at J; junction bases unmatched: 8. CDR3 DNA sequence: TGCGCCAGCAGGGGGCTAGCGGGAGGCCTTAGCACAGATACGCAGTATTTT. This gives the protein CASRGLAGGLSTDTQYF. The whole variable domain, remainder taken from reference TRBV5-1 and TRBJ2-3, is KAGVTQTPRYLIKTRGQQVTLSCSPISGHRSVSWYQQTPGQGLQFLFEYFSETQRNKGNFPGRFSGRQFSNSRSEMNVSTLELGDSALYLCASRGLAGGLSTDTQYFGPGTRLTVL.

The chain couples TRBV5-4 to TRBJ2-1; D gene unclear. V was pared by 3 bases and J by 1 base, with 14 bases between. The CDR3 covers 16 residues. Germline V gene data show CDR1 as SGHNT and CDR2 as YYREEE (reference sequence). In DNA form, the CDR3 reads TGTGCCAGCAGCTCGCCTACCGGCAGATCCTACAATGAGCAGTTCTTC. Amino acids: CASSSPTGRSYNEQFF.

The chain employs TRBV6-1 and TRBJ1-2, with D uncertain. CDR1 and CDR2 from the germline V gene are MNHNS and SASEGT. The CDR3 totals 12 residues. Trimming removed 0 bases at V and 5 bases at J, with 4 bases between. CDR3 nucleotide sequence: TGTGCCAGCAGTGAAGCGCAGTATGGCTACACCTTC. Protein sequence: CASSEAQYGYTF.

This sequence joins TRBV7-9 and TRBJ2-3; no clear D gene. The V and J ends lost 7 bases and 5 bases respectively, with 10 bases between them. The CDR3 is 12 amino acids. The germline V gene encodes CDR1 SEHNR and CDR2 FQNEAQ (reference sequence). CDR3 region: CASNSGGDTQYF. In DNA form, the CDR3 reads TGTGCCAGCAACTCAGGTGGAGATACGCAGTATTTT.